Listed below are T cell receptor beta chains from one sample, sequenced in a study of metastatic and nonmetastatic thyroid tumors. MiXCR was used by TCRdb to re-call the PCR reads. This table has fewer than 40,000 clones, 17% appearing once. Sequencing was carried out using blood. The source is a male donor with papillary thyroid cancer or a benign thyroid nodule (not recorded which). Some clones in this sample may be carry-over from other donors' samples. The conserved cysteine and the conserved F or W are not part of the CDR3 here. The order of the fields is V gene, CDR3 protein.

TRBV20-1,SARGEGDTEAF
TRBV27,ASSLYQGAGTQY
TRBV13,ASSSRTSGYTDTQY
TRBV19,ASSLVGQGILNYNSPLH
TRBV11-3,ASSLAGGAAEAF
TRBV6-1,ASSEARGGGNTIY
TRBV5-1,ASRVEGHGLYGYT
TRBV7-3,ASSVDGGVYNEQF
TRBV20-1,SAEGLAGEWGTQY
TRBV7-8,ASSLDPRNYGYT
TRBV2,ASSFILGGLF
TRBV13,ASSRTLRVGIPYEQY
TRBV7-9,ESSLDGVEAF
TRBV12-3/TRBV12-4,ASTRTSYYNEQF
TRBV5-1,ASSLGVGLAVPGDTQY
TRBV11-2,ASSETGITDTQY